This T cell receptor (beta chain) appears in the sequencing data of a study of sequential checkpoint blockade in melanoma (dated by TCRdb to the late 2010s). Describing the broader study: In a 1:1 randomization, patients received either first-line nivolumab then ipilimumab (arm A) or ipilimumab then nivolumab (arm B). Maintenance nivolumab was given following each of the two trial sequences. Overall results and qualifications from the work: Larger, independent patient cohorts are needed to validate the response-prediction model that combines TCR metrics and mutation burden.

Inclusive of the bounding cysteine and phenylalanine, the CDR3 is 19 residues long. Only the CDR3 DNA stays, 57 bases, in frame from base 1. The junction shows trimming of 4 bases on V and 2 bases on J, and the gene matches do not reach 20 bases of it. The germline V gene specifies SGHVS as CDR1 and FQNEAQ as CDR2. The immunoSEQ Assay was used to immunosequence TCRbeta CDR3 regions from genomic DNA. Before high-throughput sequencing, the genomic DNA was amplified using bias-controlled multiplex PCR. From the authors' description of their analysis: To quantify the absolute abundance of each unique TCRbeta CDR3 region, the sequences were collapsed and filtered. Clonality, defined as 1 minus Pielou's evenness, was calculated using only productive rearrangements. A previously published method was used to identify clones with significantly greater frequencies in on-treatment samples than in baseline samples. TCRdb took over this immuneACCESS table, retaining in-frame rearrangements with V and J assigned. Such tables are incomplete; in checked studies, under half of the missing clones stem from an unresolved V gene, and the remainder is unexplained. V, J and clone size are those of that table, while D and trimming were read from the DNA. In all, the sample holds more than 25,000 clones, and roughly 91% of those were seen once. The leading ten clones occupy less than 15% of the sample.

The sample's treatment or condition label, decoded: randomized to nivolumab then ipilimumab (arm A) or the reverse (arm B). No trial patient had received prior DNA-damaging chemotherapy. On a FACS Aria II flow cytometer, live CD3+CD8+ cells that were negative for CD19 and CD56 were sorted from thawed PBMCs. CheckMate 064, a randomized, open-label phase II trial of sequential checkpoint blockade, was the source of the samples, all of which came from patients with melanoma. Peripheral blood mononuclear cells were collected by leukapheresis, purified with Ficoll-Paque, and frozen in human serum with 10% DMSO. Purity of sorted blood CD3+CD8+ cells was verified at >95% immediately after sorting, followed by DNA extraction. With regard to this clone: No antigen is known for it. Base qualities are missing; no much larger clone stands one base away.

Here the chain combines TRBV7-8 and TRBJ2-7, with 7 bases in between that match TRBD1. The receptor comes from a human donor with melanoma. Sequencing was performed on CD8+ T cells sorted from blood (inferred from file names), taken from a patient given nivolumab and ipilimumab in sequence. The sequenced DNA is TGTGCCAGCAGCTCACTTATAGCAGCCCCGGGACAGCTACCCTACGAGCAGTACTTC. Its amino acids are CASSSLIAAPGQLPYEQYF.